This paragraph covers one T cell receptor (beta chain) sequence. Its cognate antigen is unknown. This sample stems from a study of cytomegalovirus exposure and HLA in healthy donors. Regarding the study as a whole: Cytomegalovirus association was listed for approximately 160 TCR beta chains. In vitro work confirmed that a few CMV-associated chains recognize CMV antigens. Published work reported that the classifier diagnosed cytomegalovirus status with high specificity and sensitivity.

The germline V gene encodes CDR1 MGHRA and CDR2 YSYEKL. The CDR3 contains 17 residues. With V trimmed by 4 bases and J by 3 bases, 12 bases remained unmatched. Libraries were prepared by immunoSEQ multiplex PCR; TCRdb keeps only in-frame clonotypes and omits some of them. Among 55,000 to 75,000 clones listed, 90% to 95% were seen once. Donors came from a validation cohort of 90 to 150 subjects, distinct from the first 666-subject cohort. The clonotype comes from a man between 18 and 35 years old in good health and CMV-seronegative. This chain connects TRBV4-1 to TRBJ2-7; 10 bases align to TRBD2. The specimen was PBMCs. The CDR3 is CASSPLFGVAGGYEQYF. The CDR3 nucleotides are TGCGCCAGCAGCCCCCTATTCGGAGTAGCGGGGGGCTACGAGCAGTACTTC.